The T cell receptor beta chain described here comes from a study of PD-L1 blockade in urothelial cancer. Overall study: It was at 3 weeks (second dose) and 6 weeks after treatment start that blood was analyzed.

This clone was counted once. The CDR3 contains 15 residues. After removal of 2 bases from V and 6 bases from J, the junction contained 8 bases not matched to a gene. CDR1 MNHNS and CDR2 SASEGT come from the germline V gene. Produced via immunoSEQ multiplex PCR; TCRdb's table is partial and in-frame only. Of some 47,000 clones in the sample, approximately 82% were seen once. This chain uses TRBV6-1 with TRBJ1-1; 8 nucleotides align to TRBD1. The clonotype comes from a man between 65 and 85 years old with urothelial cancer. The input for sequencing was PBMCs, taken around atezolizumab (anti-PD-L1) treatment. The CDR3 loop is CASSENRGAFSEAFF. The CDR3, as DNA: TGTGCCAGCAGTGAAAACAGGGGGGCCTTTTCTGAAGCTTTCTTT.